This T cell receptor beta chain was captured by sequencing in a study of patients with pleural tuberculosis. Germline assignment: CDR1 MNHEY and CDR2 SMNVEV (reference sequence). This CDR3 region has 16 residues. Trimming removed 7 bases from V and 2 bases from J, with 17 bases in between. TCRdb ran MiXCR on the reads and lists one entry per CDR3 protein. The sample yields 29,000 or so distinct CDR3 sequences, about 18% seen once. Material for sequencing was peripheral blood. This sequence joins TRBV27 and TRBJ2-2; the D gene could be TRBD1 or TRBD2 (7 bases each). This receptor was taken from a human donor with pleural tuberculosis. CDR3 nucleotide sequence: TGTGCCAGCACCGGACGGGGAGGGGGCAACACCGGGGAGCTGTTTTTT. Its protein product is CASTGRGGGNTGELFF.